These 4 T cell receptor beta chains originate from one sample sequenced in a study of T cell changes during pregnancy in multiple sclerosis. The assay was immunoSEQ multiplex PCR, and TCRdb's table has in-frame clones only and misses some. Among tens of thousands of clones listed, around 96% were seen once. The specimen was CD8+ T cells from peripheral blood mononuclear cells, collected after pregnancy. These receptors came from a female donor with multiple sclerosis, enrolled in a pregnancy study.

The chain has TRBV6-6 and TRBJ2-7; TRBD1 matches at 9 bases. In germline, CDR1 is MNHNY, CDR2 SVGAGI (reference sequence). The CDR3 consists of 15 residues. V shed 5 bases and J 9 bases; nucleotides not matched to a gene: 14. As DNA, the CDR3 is TGTGCCAGCAGTAGCGGGACAGGGTGGGTAATTGGGCAGTACTTC. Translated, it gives CASSSGTGWVIGQYF.

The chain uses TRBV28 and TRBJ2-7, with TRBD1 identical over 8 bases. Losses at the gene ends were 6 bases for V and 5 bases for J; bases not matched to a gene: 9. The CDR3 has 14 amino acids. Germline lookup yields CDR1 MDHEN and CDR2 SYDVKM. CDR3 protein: CASSQTGGIHEQYF. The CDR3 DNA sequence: TGTGCCAGCAGCCAAACAGGGGGAATCCACGAGCAGTACTTC. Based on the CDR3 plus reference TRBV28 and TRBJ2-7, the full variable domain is DVKVTQSSRYLVKRTGEKVFLECVQDMDHENMFWYRQDPGLGLRLIYFSYDVKMKEKGDIPEGYSVSREKKERFSLILESASTNQTSMYLCASSQTGGIHEQYFGPGTRLTVT.

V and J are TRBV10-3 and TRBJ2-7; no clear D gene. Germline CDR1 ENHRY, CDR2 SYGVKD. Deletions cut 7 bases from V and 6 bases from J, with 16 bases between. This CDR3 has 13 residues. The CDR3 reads CAITVASSGEQYF. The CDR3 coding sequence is TGTGCCATCACGGTGGCTTCGTCGGGCGAGCAGTACTTC.

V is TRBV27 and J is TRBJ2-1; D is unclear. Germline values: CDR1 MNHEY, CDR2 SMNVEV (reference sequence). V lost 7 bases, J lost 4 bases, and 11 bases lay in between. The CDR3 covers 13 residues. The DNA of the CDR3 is TGTGCCAGCACTGACTTCCCTTACAATGAGCAGTTCTTC. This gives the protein CASTDFPYNEQFF.